The 26 T cell receptor beta chains given below trace back to one sample, sequenced in a study of shared clonotypes between healthy human individuals. The data were produced by immunoSEQ multiplex PCR, yet TCRdb's version contains in-frame clones alone and is incomplete. The data hold about 770,000 clones, with 72% observed a single time. What was sequenced was memory CD4+ T cells sorted from blood. Subset specified: CD45RA-negative fraction. These receptor sequences come from a woman in her twenties or thirties in good health.

This clone occurred a few times. The V and J genes are TRBV18 and TRBJ2-3, with 11 bases fitting TRBD2. The trim removed 5 bases at V and 5 bases at J, leaving 12 bases unmatched. The germline V gene has CDR1 KGHSH and CDR2 LQKENI. The CDR3 spans 17 residues. CDR3 sequence (DNA): TGTGCCAGCTCAGCGGCCGGGACTAGCGGCTATGTAGATACGCAGTATTTT. Protein sequence: CASSAAGTSGYVDTQYF. Full variable domain (remainder filled in from reference TRBV18 and TRBJ2-3): NAGVMQNPRHLVRRRGQEARLRCSPMKGHSHVYWYRQLPEEGLKFMVYLQKENIIDESGMPKERFSAEFPKEGPSILRIQQVVRGDSAAYFCASSAAGTSGYVDTQYFGPGTRLTVL.

The chain carries TRBV15 and TRBJ2-1, with 9 nucleotides matching TRBD1. CDR3 size: 16 residues. The germline CDR1 and CDR2 sequences are LNHNV and YYDKDF (reference sequence). V gave up 0 bases and J gave up 3 bases; unmatched junction bases: 3. This chain's CDR3 is CATSRDRGQGYNEQFF. The DNA for the CDR3 is TGTGCCACCAGCAGAGACAGGGGACAGGGCTACAATGAGCAGTTCTTC. The entire variable domain, with the rest obtained from reference TRBV15 and TRBJ2-1, is as follows: DAMVIQNPRYQVTQFGKPVTLSCSQTLNHNVMYWYQQKSSQAPKLLFHYYDKDFNNEADTPDNFQSRRPNTSFCFLDIRSPGLGDTAMYLCATSRDRGQGYNEQFFGPGTRLTVL.

The chain uses TRBV18 and TRBJ2-7, with D possibly matching TRBD1 (5 bases). Germline V gives CDR1 KGHSH, CDR2 LQKENI. The CDR3 has 13 amino acids. Trimming took 3 bases from V and 2 from J, leaving 8 bases between them. This chain's CDR3 is CASSPQGTYEQYF. In DNA, the CDR3 is TGTGCCAGCTCACCCCAGGGCACCTACGAGCAGTACTTC.

In this sample, this clone turned up once. This chain joins TRBV4-2 and TRBJ1-1; no clear D gene. The V and J ends lost 5 bases and 1 base respectively, with 11 bases between them. CDR1 and CDR2 (germline): LGHNA, YNFKEQ. The CDR3 runs to 14 residues. CDR3 sequence: CASSLLSRNTEAFF. Written as DNA, the CDR3 is TGTGCCAGCAGCTTATTATCTAGGAACACTGAAGCTTTCTTT.

The chain has TRBV28 and TRBJ2-2; TRBD1 matches at 7 bases. CDR3 length: 14 residues. Germline CDR1 and CDR2: MDHEN and SYDVKM. With V trimmed by 6 bases and J by 4 bases, 5 bases remained unmatched. CDR3: CASRGGAGTGELFF. The CDR3 nucleotides are TGTGCCAGCAGAGGGGGCGCAGGCACCGGGGAGCTGTTTTTT.

This rearrangement joins TRBV19 to TRBJ2-1; 9 nucleotides line up with TRBD2. The junction had 1 base not matched to a gene; V was cut back by 1 base and J by 0 bases. CDR1 is LNHDA and CDR2 is SQIVND in the germline V gene (reference sequence). The CDR3 consists of 16 residues. The CDR3 loop reads CASSIATSGSYNEQFF. Written as DNA, the CDR3 is TGTGCCAGTAGTATAGCGACTAGCGGCTCCTACAATGAGCAGTTCTTC.

This clone was observed once. V is TRBV7-9 and J is TRBJ2-7; 7 bases align to TRBD1. Germline trimming cut 4 bases from V and 3 bases from J; bases unmatched to any gene: 12. The CDR3 is 16 residues long. Germline CDR1 and CDR2: SEHNR and FQNEAQ (reference sequence). This CDR3 is CASSWEGTEENYEQYF. CDR3 DNA sequence: TGTGCCAGCAGCTGGGAAGGGACAGAAGAGAACTACGAGCAGTACTTC.

V gene TRBV27 combines with J gene TRBJ1-1; TRBD1 might be the D (5 bases). Germline V gene lookup returns CDR1 MNHEY and CDR2 SMNVEV (reference sequence). Trimming removed 8 bases from V and 0 bases from J, with 16 bases in between. The CDR3 is 15 residues long. The CDR3 sequence: CASRPMGGMNTEAFF. The CDR3, as DNA: TGTGCCAGCCGTCCCATGGGGGGGATGAACACTGAAGCTTTCTTT.

The CDR3 DNA reads TGCGCCAGCCTAGGGGGGGACACTGAAGCTTTCTTT. Residues: CASLGGDTEAFF. The chain recombines TRBV10-2 with TRBJ1-1; possible D gene TRBD1, 6 bases. Germline lookup yields CDR1 WSHSY and CDR2 SAAADI. The CDR3 covers 12 residues. V lost 8 bases and J lost 3, with 10 bases in between.

This rearrangement joins TRBV29-1 to TRBJ1-1; TRBD1 aligns across 8 bases. Trimming took 5 bases from V and 4 from J; bases not matched to a gene: 6. The CDR3 extends over 13 amino acids. The germline V gene encodes CDR1 SQVTM and CDR2 ANQGSEA. The CDR3 DNA sequence: TGCAGCGTTTCACAGGGGGAATCCACTGAAGCTTTCTTT. Translation: CSVSQGESTEAFF.

This chain joins TRBV5-1 and TRBJ2-7; TRBD1 matches at 12 bases. V was pared by 4 bases and J by 7 bases, with 6 bases of the junction left unmatched. Germline CDR1 is SGHRS and CDR2 is YFSETQ. The CDR3 covers 14 residues. The CDR3 protein is CASSAGDRGQEQYF. The CDR3 nucleotides read TGCGCCAGCAGCGCCGGGGACAGGGGGCAGGAGCAGTACTTC.

This chain's CDR3 is CASRWEETQYF. Written as DNA, the CDR3 is TGCGCCAGCAGATGGGAAGAGACCCAGTACTTC. The gene calls are TRBV5-1 and TRBJ2-5; D gene uncertain. Germline CDR1 is SGHRS and CDR2 is YFSETQ. V was pared by 5 bases and J by 3 bases, with 5 bases between. The CDR3 spans 11 residues.

The chain employs TRBV5-6 and TRBJ2-5; 7 bases align to TRBD1. Germline V gives CDR1 SGHDT, CDR2 YYEEEE. The CDR3 sequence is 14 residues long. The ends lost 4 bases at V and 2 bases at J; junction bases unmatched: 5. The CDR3 nucleotides are TGTGCCAGCAGCAAAAGGGACAGTCAAGAGACCCAGTACTTC. It yields the protein CASSKRDSQETQYF.

This chain links TRBV10-1 with TRBJ2-1, with TRBD2 identical over 9 bases. The trim removed 3 bases at V and 10 bases at J, leaving 16 bases unmatched. Germline CDR1 is WNHNN and CDR2 is SYGVQD (reference sequence). The CDR3 extends over 17 amino acids. CDR3 region: CASSEYTASGISGEQFF. CDR3 bases: TGCGCCAGCAGTGAATATACGGCTAGCGGGATTAGCGGGGAGCAGTTCTTC.

The V call is TRBV2, the J call TRBJ1-5; D ambiguous. With 7 bases removed from V and 5 bases from J, the gap between germline ends came to 12 bases. The germline gives CDR1 SNHLY, CDR2 FYNNEI. The CDR3 covers 13 residues. In nucleotides, the CDR3 is TGTGCCAGCAATACGGACGGGTATCAGCCCCAGCATTTT. Protein sequence: CASNTDGYQPQHF.

There are many counts of this clone. The chain uses TRBV2 and TRBJ2-7; a weak D match, TRBD1 (9 bases). Per the germline V gene, CDR1 is SNHLY and CDR2 is FYNNEI. Trimming took off 8 bases at V and 4 bases at J, with 18 bases between the two ends. The CDR3 has 14 residues. The DNA for the CDR3 is TGTGCCAGCGGTAGCGGGACAGGGTGGTACGAGCAGTACTTC. Encoded protein: CASGSGTGWYEQYF.

This clone was recorded many times. The V call is TRBV2, the J call TRBJ1-5, with 7 bases that match TRBD1. The germline V gene has CDR1 SNHLY and CDR2 FYNNEI. The V segment lost 6 bases and the J segment 6 bases; nucleotides outside the gene matches: 11. The CDR3 is 15 residues long. The CDR3 DNA follows: TGTGCCAGCAGGAAAGGGGAGGGGGCCGGTCAGCCCCAGCATTTT. Translating it yields CASRKGEGAGQPQHF.

V and J are TRBV6-1 and TRBJ1-5; no reliable D call. With 5 bases removed from V and 4 bases from J, the gap between germline ends came to 12 bases. Germline V gene data show CDR1 as MNHNS and CDR2 as SASEGT. The CDR3 extends over 14 amino acids. CDR3 loop: CASSNDRLNQPQHF. In DNA, the CDR3 is TGTGCCAGCAGTAATGACCGACTGAATCAGCCCCAGCATTTT.

V gene TRBV15 combines with J gene TRBJ2-1; possible D gene TRBD2, 6 bases. The CDR3 consists of 15 residues. Germline assignment: CDR1 LNHNV and CDR2 YYDKDF (reference sequence). Trimming removed 3 bases from V and 0 bases from J, with 9 bases in between. As DNA, the CDR3 is TGTGCCACCAGCAGTGGGGGGAGCTCCTACAATGAGCAGTTCTTC. Encoded protein: CATSSGGSSYNEQFF.

About this clone: This sequence is one base from a far larger clone and is likely a read error. The sample holds other DNA sequences that translate to the same CDR3. The gene calls are TRBV2 and TRBJ2-7, with unresolved D. Germline V gene sequence: CDR1 SNHLY, CDR2 FYNNEI. Trimming took off 4 bases at V and 0 bases at J, with 1 base between the two ends. This CDR3 comprises 11 residues. The CDR3 DNA reads TGTGCCAGCAGTGTCTCCTACGAGCAGTACTTC. Translated, it gives CASSVSYEQYF.

This clone was seen just once. The J gene is TRBJ2-3, the V gene TRBV27; weak D call: TRBD2 (5 bases). V dropped 4 bases and J dropped 5 bases, with 25 bases sitting between them. This CDR3 is built from 18 residues. The V gene's germline CDR1 is MNHEY and CDR2 SMNVEV (reference sequence). CDR3: CASSSRPPGLFAGDTQYF. The CDR3 coding sequence is TGTGCCAGCAGTTCACGACCACCCGGACTGTTCGCGGGAGATACGCAGTATTTT.

This clone has ten or more counts. This chain joins TRBV5-1 and TRBJ2-1, with 7 bases matching TRBD1. The V gene's germline CDR1 is SGHRS and CDR2 YFSETQ. The CDR3 spans 15 residues. V trimming: 0 bases; J trimming: 8 bases; junction bases outside the gene matches: 8. DNA for the CDR3: TGCGCCAGCAGCTTGGCCAAAGGGGGCCGGGATGAGCAGTTCTTC. This translates into CASSLAKGGRDEQFF.

DNA of the CDR3: TGTGCCAGCAGCTTGGTTACGGTCCACGAGCAGTACTTC. As protein: CASSLVTVHEQYF. The chain joins TRBV5-5 to TRBJ2-7; D unclear. Between the trimmed V and J ends, which lost 0 bases and 5 bases, there was a span of 9 bases. This CDR3 comprises 13 residues. Germline V lookup: CDR1 SGHKS, CDR2 YYEKEE (reference sequence). Using reference TRBV5-5 and TRBJ2-7 for the parts outside the CDR3, the full variable domain is DAGVTQSPTHLIKTRGQQVTLRCSPISGHKSVSWYQQVLGQGPQFIFQYYEKEERGRGNFPDRFSARQFPNYSSELNVNALLLGDSALYLCASSLVTVHEQYFGPGTRLTVT.

This rearrangement joins TRBV11-3 to TRBJ2-2; tentatively, D is TRBD1 (6 bases). This CDR3 is 15 amino acids long. V was shortened by 3 bases and J by 4 bases, with 12 bases between the two germline ends. Looked up from germline, CDR1 is SGHNT and CDR2 is YENEEA. This CDR3 is CASSLRTEITGELFF. The CDR3 region has the DNA TGTGCCAGCAGCTTGAGGACAGAGATCACCGGGGAGCTGTTTTTT.

The J gene is TRBJ2-7, the V gene TRBV29-1, with D perhaps matching TRBD2 (5 bases). This CDR3 spans 13 amino acids. V was trimmed by 4 bases and J by 2 bases, leaving 12 bases between them. CDR1 and CDR2 from the germline V gene are SQVTM and ANQGSEA. DNA for the CDR3: TGCAGCGTTGTGAGGGAAAATACCTACGAGCAGTACTTC. Translation gives CSVVRENTYEQYF.

V gene TRBV30 combines with J gene TRBJ2-7, with a tentative D call TRBD1 (5 bases). CDR3 length equals 18 residues. Trimming cost V 2 bases and J 3 bases, with 26 bases left between them. Germline CDR1 is GTSNPN and CDR2 is SVGIG (reference sequence). In DNA form, the CDR3 reads TGTGCCTGGAGTACCGGAAGGGGTAAACCTTATACCGTCTACGAGCAGTACTTC. Encoded protein: CAWSTGRGKPYTVYEQYF.